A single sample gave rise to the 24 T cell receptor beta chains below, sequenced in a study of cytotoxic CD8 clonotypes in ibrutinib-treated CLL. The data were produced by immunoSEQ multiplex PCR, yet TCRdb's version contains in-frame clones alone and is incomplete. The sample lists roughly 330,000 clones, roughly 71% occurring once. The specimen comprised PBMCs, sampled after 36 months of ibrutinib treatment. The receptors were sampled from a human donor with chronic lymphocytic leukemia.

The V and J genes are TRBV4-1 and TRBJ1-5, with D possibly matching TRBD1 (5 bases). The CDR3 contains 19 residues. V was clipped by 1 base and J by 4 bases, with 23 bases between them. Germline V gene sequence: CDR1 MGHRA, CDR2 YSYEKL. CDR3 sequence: CASSQVFVGAGGPNQPQHF. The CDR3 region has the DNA TGCGCCAGCAGCCAAGTTTTCGTAGGGGCTGGGGGACCTAATCAGCCCCAGCATTTT.

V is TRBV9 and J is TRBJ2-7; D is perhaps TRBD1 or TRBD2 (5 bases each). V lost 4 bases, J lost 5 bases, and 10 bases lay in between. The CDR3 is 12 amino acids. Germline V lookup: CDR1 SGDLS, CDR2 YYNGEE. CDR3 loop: CASSPWGNEQYF. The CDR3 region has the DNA TGTGCCAGCAGCCCTTGGGGGAACGAGCAGTACTTC.

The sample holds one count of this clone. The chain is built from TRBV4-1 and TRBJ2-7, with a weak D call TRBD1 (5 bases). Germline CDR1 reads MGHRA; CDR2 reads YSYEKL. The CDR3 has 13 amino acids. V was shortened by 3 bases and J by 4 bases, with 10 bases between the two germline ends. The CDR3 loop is CASSHGQRYEQYF. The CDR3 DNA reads TGCGCCAGCAGCCACGGACAACGGTACGAGCAGTACTTC.

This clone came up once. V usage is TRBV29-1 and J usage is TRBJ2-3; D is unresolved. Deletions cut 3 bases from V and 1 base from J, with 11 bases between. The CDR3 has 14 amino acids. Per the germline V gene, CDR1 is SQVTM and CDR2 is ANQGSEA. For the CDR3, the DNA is TGCAGCGTTGATTTGGAGTCTCGCACAGATACGCAGTATTTT. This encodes CSVDLESRTDTQYF.

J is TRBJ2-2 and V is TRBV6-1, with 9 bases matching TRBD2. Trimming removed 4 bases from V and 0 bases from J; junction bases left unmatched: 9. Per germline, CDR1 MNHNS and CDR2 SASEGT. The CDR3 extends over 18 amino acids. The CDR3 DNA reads TGTGCCAGCAGTGCGCTAGCGGGGTCCAGTGCGAACACCGGGGAGCTGTTTTTT. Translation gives CASSALAGSSANTGELFF.

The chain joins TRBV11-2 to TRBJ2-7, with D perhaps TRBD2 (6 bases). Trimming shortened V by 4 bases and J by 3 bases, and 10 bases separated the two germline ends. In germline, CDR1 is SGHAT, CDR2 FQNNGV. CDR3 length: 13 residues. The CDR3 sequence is CASSSLANYEQYF. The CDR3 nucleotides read TGTGCCAGCAGCTCCCTAGCGAACTACGAGCAGTACTTC.

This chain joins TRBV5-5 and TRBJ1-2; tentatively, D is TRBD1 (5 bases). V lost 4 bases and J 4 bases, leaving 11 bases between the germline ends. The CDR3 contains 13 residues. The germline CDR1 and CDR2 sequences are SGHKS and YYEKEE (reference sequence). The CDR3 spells CASSTGRGYGYTF. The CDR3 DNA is TGTGCCAGCAGCACGGGGAGGGGCTATGGCTACACCTTC. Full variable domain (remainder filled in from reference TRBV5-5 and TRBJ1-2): DAGVTQSPTHLIKTRGQQVTLRCSPISGHKSVSWYQQVLGQGPQFIFQYYEKEERGRGNFPDRFSARQFPNYSSELNVNALLLGDSALYLCASSTGRGYGYTFGSGTRLTVV.

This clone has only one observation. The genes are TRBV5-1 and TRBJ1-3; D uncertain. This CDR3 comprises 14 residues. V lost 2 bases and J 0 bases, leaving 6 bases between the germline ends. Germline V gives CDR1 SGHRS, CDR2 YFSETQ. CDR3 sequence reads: CASSFGPSGNTIYF. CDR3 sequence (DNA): TGCGCCAGCAGCTTTGGGCCCTCTGGAAACACCATATATTTT.

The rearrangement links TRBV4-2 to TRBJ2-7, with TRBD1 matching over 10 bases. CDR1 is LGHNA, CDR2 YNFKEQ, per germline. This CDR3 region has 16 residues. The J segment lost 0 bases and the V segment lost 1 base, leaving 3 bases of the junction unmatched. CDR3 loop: CASSQGTGGTSYEQYF. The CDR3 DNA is TGTGCCAGCAGCCAAGGGACAGGGGGGACCTCCTACGAGCAGTACTTC.

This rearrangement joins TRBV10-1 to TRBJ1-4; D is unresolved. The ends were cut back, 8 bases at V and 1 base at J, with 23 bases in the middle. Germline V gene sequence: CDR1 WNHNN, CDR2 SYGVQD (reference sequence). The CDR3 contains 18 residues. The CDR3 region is CASLLAKIVGLTNEKLFF. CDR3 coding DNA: TGCGCCAGCCTGTTAGCAAAGATTGTAGGACTAACTAATGAAAAACTGTTTTTT.

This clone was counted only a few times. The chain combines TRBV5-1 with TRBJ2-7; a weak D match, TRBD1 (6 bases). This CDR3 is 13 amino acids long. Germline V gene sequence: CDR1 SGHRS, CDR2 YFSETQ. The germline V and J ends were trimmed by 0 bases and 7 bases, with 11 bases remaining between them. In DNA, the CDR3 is TGCGCCAGCAGCTTGGACAGGGTAAGGGAGCAGTACTTC. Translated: CASSLDRVREQYF.

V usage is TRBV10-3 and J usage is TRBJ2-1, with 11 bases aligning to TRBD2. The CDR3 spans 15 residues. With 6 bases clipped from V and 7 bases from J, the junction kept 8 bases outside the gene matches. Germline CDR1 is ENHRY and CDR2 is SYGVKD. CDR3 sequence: CAIRDRLAGPNEQFF. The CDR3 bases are TGTGCCATCAGGGATCGACTAGCGGGACCGAATGAGCAGTTCTTC.

Here the CDR3 DNA reads TGTGCCAGCAGAGAGGGGTCGACCGTAGATACGCAGTATTTT. Translation gives CASREGSTVDTQYF. V usage is TRBV6-5 and J usage is TRBJ2-3; D may correspond to TRBD1 or TRBD2 (5 bases each). CDR3 size: 14 residues. The germline gives CDR1 MNHEY, CDR2 SVGAGI. V shed 6 bases and J shed 5 bases, with 15 bases lying between them.

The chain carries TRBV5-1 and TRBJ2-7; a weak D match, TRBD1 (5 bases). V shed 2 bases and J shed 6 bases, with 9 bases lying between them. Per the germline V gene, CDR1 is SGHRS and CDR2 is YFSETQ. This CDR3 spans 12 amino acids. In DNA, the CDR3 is TGCGCCAGCAGCTTAGGCAGGGTCGAGCAGTACTTC. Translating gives CASSLGRVEQYF.

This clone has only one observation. DNA for the CDR3: TGTGCCAGCAGCTTAGGCAGAATAAACACTGAAGCTTTCTTT. Its translation is CASSLGRINTEAFF. The chain is built from TRBV7-6 and TRBJ1-1; D uncertain. CDR1 is SGHVS, CDR2 FNYEAQ, per germline. V lost 1 base, J lost 2 bases, and 8 bases lay in between. The CDR3 runs 14 residues.

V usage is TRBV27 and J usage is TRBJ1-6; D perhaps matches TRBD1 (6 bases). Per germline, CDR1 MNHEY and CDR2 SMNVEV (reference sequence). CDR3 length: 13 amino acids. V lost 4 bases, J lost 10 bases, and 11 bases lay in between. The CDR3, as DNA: TGTGCCAGCAGTTATCGGGGGCGATCACCCCTCCACTTT. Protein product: CASSYRGRSPLHF.

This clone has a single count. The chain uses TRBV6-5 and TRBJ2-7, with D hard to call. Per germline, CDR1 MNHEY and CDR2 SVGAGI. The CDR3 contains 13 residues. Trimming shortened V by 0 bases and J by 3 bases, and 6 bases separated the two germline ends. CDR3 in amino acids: CASSYSGRYEQYF. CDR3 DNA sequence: TGTGCCAGCAGTTACTCGGGTCGCTACGAGCAGTACTTC.

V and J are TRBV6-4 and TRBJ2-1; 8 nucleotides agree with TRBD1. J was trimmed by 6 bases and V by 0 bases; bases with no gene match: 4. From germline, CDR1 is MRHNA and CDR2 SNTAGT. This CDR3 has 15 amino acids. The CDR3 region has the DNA TGTGCCAGCAGTGACTCGATAACAGGGGGCAATGAGCAGTTCTTC. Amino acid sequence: CASSDSITGGNEQFF.

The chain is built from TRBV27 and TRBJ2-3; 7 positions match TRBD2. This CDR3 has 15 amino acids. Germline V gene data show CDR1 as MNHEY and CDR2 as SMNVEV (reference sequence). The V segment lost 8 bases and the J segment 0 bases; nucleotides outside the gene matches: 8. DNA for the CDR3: TGTGCCAGCGTCCCCTGGGGAGGGAGCACAGATACGCAGTATTTT. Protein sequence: CASVPWGGSTDTQYF.

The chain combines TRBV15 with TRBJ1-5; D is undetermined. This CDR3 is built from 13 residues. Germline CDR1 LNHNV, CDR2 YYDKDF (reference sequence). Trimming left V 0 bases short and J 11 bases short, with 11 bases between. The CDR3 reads CATSRENSLAQHF. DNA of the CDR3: TGTGCCACCAGCAGAGAAAATTCCTTGGCCCAGCATTTT.

CDR3 amino acids: CASSLVGASYEQYF. The CDR3 region has the DNA TGTGCCAGCAGCTTGGTGGGGGCCTCCTACGAGCAGTACTTC. V gene TRBV5-5 combines with J gene TRBJ2-7; D may be TRBD1 (6 bases). Germline V gives CDR1 SGHKS, CDR2 YYEKEE (reference sequence). The length of the CDR3 is 14 residues. V lost 0 bases and J 0 bases, leaving 7 bases between the germline ends. The whole variable domain, remainder taken from reference TRBV5-5 and TRBJ2-7, is DAGVTQSPTHLIKTRGQQVTLRCSPISGHKSVSWYQQVLGQGPQFIFQYYEKEERGRGNFPDRFSARQFPNYSSELNVNALLLGDSALYLCASSLVGASYEQYFGPGTRLTVT.

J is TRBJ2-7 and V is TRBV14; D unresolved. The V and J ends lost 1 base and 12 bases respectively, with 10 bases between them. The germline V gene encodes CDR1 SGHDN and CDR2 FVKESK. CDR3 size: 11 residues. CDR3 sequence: CASSQADSAYF. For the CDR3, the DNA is TGTGCCAGCAGCCAAGCTGATTCGGCGTACTTC. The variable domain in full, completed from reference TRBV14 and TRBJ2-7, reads EAGVTQFPSHSVIEKGQTVTLRCDPISGHDNLYWYRRVMGKEIKFLLHFVKESKQDESGMPNNRFLAERTGGTYSTLKVQPAELEDSGVYFCASSQADSAYFGPGTRLTVT.

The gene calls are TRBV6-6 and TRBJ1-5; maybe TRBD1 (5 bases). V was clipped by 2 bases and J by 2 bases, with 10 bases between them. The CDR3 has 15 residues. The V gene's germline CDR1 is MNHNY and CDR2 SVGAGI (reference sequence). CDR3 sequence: CASSYKVTGNQPQHF. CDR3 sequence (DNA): TGTGCCAGCAGTTACAAGGTGACAGGCAATCAGCCCCAGCATTTT.

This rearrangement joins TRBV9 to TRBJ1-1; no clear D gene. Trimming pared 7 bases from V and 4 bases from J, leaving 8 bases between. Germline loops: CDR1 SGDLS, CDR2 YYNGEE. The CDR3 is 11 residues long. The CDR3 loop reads CASESRTEAFF. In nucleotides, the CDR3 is TGTGCCAGCGAAAGTCGCACTGAAGCTTTCTTT.